Sequencing of this TCR beta chain was carried out in a study of blood T cell repertoires in COVID-19 (TCRdb year 2020). With respect to the entire study: Samples from collaborators originated in the United States, Italy and Spain and spanned both the acute and convalescent phases of COVID-19. Where available, HLA class I and class II types were taken from metadata supplied by the sample provider and were not determined by assay-based typing. Subjects who had been exposed to COVID-19, were actively infected with it, or had recovered from it provided the deeply sampled blood TCRbeta repertoires that made up the dataset. The samples were drawn from the first 160 participants of the ongoing ImmuneRACE study and from over 950 subjects provided by 6 global collaborators. The material from the prospective study consisted of cDNA or gDNA derived from T cells, B-cell-depleted T cells, or PBMCs. Nearly every sample came with metadata listing a de-identified subject ID, COVID-19 status, age in years and sex. A freely available public database, intended as a resource for researchers studying the immune response to SARS-CoV-2, is where the repertoires were released. Broader findings and caveats from the paper: How much clinical and demographic metadata was included differed by source and by participant, and the metadata was provided uncurated.

Notes on this clone: The antigen it binds to is not known. Per-base quality was not reported, and no clone a single base away is much larger than it.

The collaborating institutions used their own protocols to collect whole blood in K2EDTA tubes. For TCRbeta analysis, collaborator samples were shipped as frozen whole blood, as isolated PBMCs, or as DNA extracted from either sample type. The immunoSEQ Assay, a bias-controlled multiplex PCR, was used to amplify TCRbeta CDR3 regions from genomic DNA. The authors' analysis ran thus. Nucleated cell counts per sample were estimated from amplification of reference gene primers within the assay. Sequence reads were collapsed and filtered to measure the absolute abundance of every unique TCRbeta CDR3 rearrangement. For each sample, productive Simpson clonality was calculated as the square root of Simpson's diversity index over productive rearrangements. Drawn from immuneACCESS, this table holds only the in-frame rearrangements with V and J called that TCRdb kept. Clones are partly lost; checked studies trace under half to an unresolved V gene and leave the rest unexplained. V, J and clone size are those of that table, while D and trimming were read from the DNA. For this sample the table gives some 300,000 clones, of which 87% were detected only once. In total, the top ten clones hold about 2% of the sample.

CDR1 SGDLS and CDR2 YYNGEE are derived from the germline V gene. From cysteine to phenylalanine, the CDR3 is 12 amino acids long. Kept here is only the CDR3 DNA, which spans 36 bases and is read in frame from base 1. Unmatched junction bases come to 1, with V trimmed by 3 bases and J by 5 bases. Sequencing was done on a sample of peripheral blood. Rearrangement joined TRBV9 to TRBJ2-7; 8 of the junction bases match TRBD2. The TCR was taken from a man aged 18 to 35 with active or convalescent COVID-19. The nucleotides are TGTGCCAGCAGCGGGACTAGCAACGAGCAGTACTTC. The encoded protein is CASSGTSNEQYF.